These 14 T cell receptor beta chains came from one sample sequenced in a study of blood T cell repertoires in COVID-19. Here immunoSEQ multiplex PCR was the method, and the copy in TCRdb shows in-frame clones only, minus some. Of around 380,000 clones detected, approximately 89% appear once; the ten largest clones hold under 1.5%. Material: PBMCs or T cells enriched from blood (not recorded which). The receptors derive from a man between 25 and 39 years old who had recovered from COVID-19.

The chain carries TRBV12-3 or TRBV12-4 and TRBJ2-5; D uncertain. V was clipped by 5 bases and J by 4 bases, with 11 bases between them. The CDR3 covers 13 residues. The chain's CDR3 is CASSLGSRETQYF. The CDR3 DNA follows: TGTGCCAGCAGTCTAGGGTCGAGAGAGACCCAGTACTTC.

J is TRBJ2-7 and V is TRBV7-3, with a possible D match to TRBD1 (6 bases). V lost 1 base and J lost 4, with 14 bases in between. Germline lookup yields CDR1 SGHTA and CDR2 FQGTGA. CDR3 size: 15 residues. The DNA for the CDR3 is TGTGCCAGCAGCTTAAACCCGGACAGAGAGTACGAGCAGTACTTC. Residues: CASSLNPDREYEQYF.

The rearrangement links TRBV6-5 to TRBJ2-3; D perhaps matches TRBD1 (5 bases). Germline V gives CDR1 MNHEY, CDR2 SVGAGI. The V and J ends lost 10 bases and 2 bases respectively, with 16 bases between them. The CDR3 spans 14 residues. The CDR3 is CATAWGADTDTQYF. In nucleotides, the CDR3 is TGTGCCACCGCCTGGGGCGCGGACACAGATACGCAGTATTTT.

For the CDR3, the DNA is TGTGCCAGCAGTGAGCAACCCAGGGGCCCCAGCGGGGAGCTGTTTTTT. Amino acid sequence: CASSEQPRGPSGELFF. The chain recombines TRBV6-4 with TRBJ2-2, with D perhaps matching TRBD1 (6 bases). V lost 3 bases and J lost 7, with 18 bases in between. Germline CDR1 reads MRHNA; CDR2 reads SNTAGT. This CDR3 contains 16 residues.

This clone was counted once. CDR3 sequence (DNA): TGTGCCAGCAGTTTAGGGACTAGCGGGGATCTAGATACGCAGTATTTT. This codes for CASSLGTSGDLDTQYF. The genes are TRBV27 and TRBJ2-3, with 13 nucleotides matching TRBD2. Germline trimming cut 2 bases from V and 5 bases from J; bases unmatched to any gene: 4. The CDR3 is made up of 16 amino acids. The germline V gene encodes CDR1 MNHEY and CDR2 SMNVEV (reference sequence).

J is TRBJ1-1 and V is TRBV14; TRBD1 matches at 8 bases. The CDR3 is 14 amino acids. Per germline, CDR1 SGHDN and CDR2 FVKESK. V shed 6 bases and J 2 bases; nucleotides not matched to a gene: 5. The CDR3 here is CASRDRVGNTEAFF. CDR3 DNA sequence: TGTGCCAGCAGGGACAGGGTAGGAAACACTGAAGCTTTCTTT. The entire variable domain, with the rest obtained from reference TRBV14 and TRBJ1-1, is as follows: EAGVTQFPSHSVIEKGQTVTLRCDPISGHDNLYWYRRVMGKEIKFLLHFVKESKQDESGMPNNRFLAERTGGTYSTLKVQPAELEDSGVYFCASRDRVGNTEAFFGQGTRLTVV.

The V gene is TRBV6-5, the J gene TRBJ2-5; D possibly corresponds to TRBD1 (6 bases). V was cut by 2 bases and J by 5 bases, with 9 bases left in between. This CDR3 is 13 amino acids long. From germline, CDR1 is MNHEY and CDR2 SVGAGI. The CDR3 DNA reads TGTGCCAGCAGTTACAGGGGGTTTGAGACCCAGTACTTC. It translates to CASSYRGFETQYF.

The chain has TRBV5-6 and TRBJ2-3; D might be TRBD2 (5 bases). Trimming shortened V by 4 bases and J by 8 bases, and 14 bases separated the two germline ends. The CDR3 is 13 residues long. Germline CDR1 SGHDT, CDR2 YYEEEE. The CDR3, as DNA: TGTGCCAGCAGCCCTGAGGGTGGAAGTACGCAGTATTTT. Protein product: CASSPEGGSTQYF.

The genes are TRBV12-5 and TRBJ2-5; no firm D call. The CDR3 is 15 residues long. Looked up from germline, CDR1 is LGHNT and CDR2 is FRNRAP. Between the trimmed V and J ends, which lost 1 base and 4 bases, there was a span of 13 bases. The CDR3 DNA reads TGTGCTAGTGGTTTGGGGTACTCTAGTTCAGAGACCCAGTACTTC. This translates into CASGLGYSSSETQYF. The entire variable domain, with the rest obtained from reference TRBV12-5 and TRBJ2-5, is as follows: DARVTQTPRHKVTEMGQEVTMRCQPILGHNTVFWYRQTMMQGLELLAYFRNRAPLDDSGMPKDRFSAEMPDATLATLKIQPSEPRDSAVYFCASGLGYSSSETQYFGPGTRLLVL.

The chain links TRBV30 to TRBJ2-2; tentative D call: TRBD2 (5 bases). Germline CDR1 GTSNPN, CDR2 SVGIG (reference sequence). The V gene lost 5 bases and the J gene lost 0 bases, with 10 bases spanning the gap. This CDR3 spans 14 amino acids. CDR3 sequence: CAWAGGANTGELFF. CDR3 bases: TGTGCCTGGGCAGGAGGAGCGAACACCGGGGAGCTGTTTTTT.

This clone has only a few counts. V gene TRBV30 combines with J gene TRBJ1-2; D gene ambiguous. Trimming removed 4 bases at V and 8 bases at J, with 11 bases between. The CDR3 covers 11 residues. Per germline, CDR1 GTSNPN and CDR2 SVGIG (reference sequence). CDR3 protein: CAWKGLGGYTF. The CDR3 nucleotides are TGTGCCTGGAAAGGACTAGGAGGCTACACCTTC.

This clone was seen a single time. The rearrangement joins TRBV2 to TRBJ1-2, with D possibly being TRBD1 (5 bases). Per the germline V gene, CDR1 is SNHLY and CDR2 is FYNNEI. This CDR3 contains 12 residues. Trimming cost V 6 bases and J 10 bases, with 15 bases left between them. Here the CDR3 reads CASRRDVADYTF. The CDR3 nucleotides read TGTGCCAGCAGGCGGGACGTCGCGGACTACACCTTC.

The table lists this clone with a few counts. The rearrangement joins TRBV7-8 to TRBJ1-2; the match to TRBD1 covers 9 bases. CDR1 is SGHVS, CDR2 FQNEAQ, per germline. Germline trimming cut 4 bases from V and 4 bases from J; bases unmatched to any gene: 10. This CDR3 region has 16 residues. The CDR3 sequence is CASSYSSGTGSYGYTF. The CDR3 DNA reads TGTGCCAGCAGCTATTCTTCCGGGACAGGGAGCTATGGCTACACCTTC.

For this clone: Other DNA sequences in the sample encode the same CDR3. The chain carries TRBV10-3 and TRBJ2-3, with 10 bases aligning to TRBD1. CDR3 length: 16 residues. Germline lookup yields CDR1 ENHRY and CDR2 SYGVKD. V shed 0 bases and J 1 base; nucleotides not matched to a gene: 1. This chain's CDR3 is CAISESGQGRTDTQYF. CDR3 nucleotide sequence: TGTGCCATCAGTGAGTCGGGACAGGGGCGCACAGATACGCAGTATTTT.